A single T cell receptor (beta chain) is shown here with its context. Autoimmune disease history or systemic immunosuppression excluded patients. The record originates from a study of OX40 agonist ivuxolimab in advanced cancers. Overall study context: Partial responses occurred in Three dose-escalation patients, one with hepatocellular carcinoma and two with cutaneous melanoma.

TCRdb keeps only in-frame clones here, not all; method: immunoSEQ multiplex PCR. This sample has around 70,000 clones, with over 75% found just once. Germline assignment: CDR1 MNHEY and CDR2 SVGAGI. The germline V and J ends were trimmed by 5 bases and 8 bases, with 18 bases remaining between them. This CDR3 is built from 15 residues. Sequences were derived from CD4+ or CD8+ T cells sorted from blood, sampled in a trial of the OX40 agonist ivuxolimab. The chain combines TRBV6-5 with TRBJ1-4; TRBD1 might be the D (5 bases). This clonotype was sampled from an adult with an advanced solid tumor such as melanoma, head and neck, liver or kidney cancer. CDR3 DNA: TGTGCCAGCAGTGGGGCCCACACCCGTCGGGAAAAACTGTTTTTT. Amino acids: CASSGAHTRREKLFF.